This TCR beta chain was sequenced during a study of OX40 agonist ivuxolimab in advanced cancers. Study details: Patients' therapy was ivuxolimab, an antibody that acts as an agonist of OX40 (CD134).

The CDR3 is made up of 12 amino acids. Deletions cut 2 bases from V and 7 bases from J, with 5 bases between. Germline CDR1 is MNHNS and CDR2 is SASEGT. Study conclusions and caveats: In the expanded peripheral T cells, antigen specificity was never determined.

Clones were read by immunoSEQ multiplex PCR, and TCRdb kept only the in-frame ones, dropping some. The sample consists of tens of thousands of clones, about 80% of them appearing once. Comment on this clone: The antigen is not known.

The sequencing used CD4+ or CD8+ T cells sorted from blood, collected in a trial of the OX40 agonist ivuxolimab. This sequence originates from an adult with an advanced solid tumor such as melanoma, head and neck, liver or kidney cancer. The J gene is TRBJ1-4, the V gene TRBV6-1; D unclear. Written as DNA, the CDR3 is TGTGCCAGCAGTGAATCTGGTGAAAAACTGTTTTTT. Residues: CASSESGEKLFF.